These 16 T cell receptor beta chains originate from one sample sequenced in a study of read filtering for tumor transcriptome and immune sequencing. Molecular barcoded adaptors covering alpha/delta and beta/gamma chains were used on around 400 ng RNA. TCRdb recomputed calls from the reads with MiXCR, one row per CDR3 protein. This table holds 130,000 or so distinct CDR3 sequences, approximately 13% found once. Sequencing input: a population of CD138-negative cells sorted from bone marrow. Receptor source: a donor aged 40 or over with multiple myeloma.

V usage is TRBV11-2 and J usage is TRBJ1-1; 7 positions match TRBD1. The ends lost 5 bases at V and 1 base at J; junction bases unmatched: 7. CDR3 length equals 15 residues. Looked up from germline, CDR1 is SGHAT and CDR2 is FQNNGV. The chain's CDR3 is CASSVGQHSNTEAFF. In DNA form, the CDR3 reads TGTGCCAGCAGCGTGGGACAGCACTCGAACACTGAAGCTTTCTTT.

This clonotype was detected many times. This chain connects TRBV3-1 to TRBJ2-6; the match to TRBD1 covers 8 bases. J was trimmed by 0 bases and V by 3 bases; bases with no gene match: 10. The CDR3 runs 19 residues. CDR1 and CDR2 from the germline V gene are LGHDT and YNNKEL (reference sequence). CDR3 coding DNA: TGTGCCAGCAGCCATTTGCCAAGGACAGGGCCCTCTGGGGCCAACGTCCTGACTTTC. Translated: CASSHLPRTGPSGANVLTF.

This clonotype was recorded many times. The chain employs TRBV6-2 or TRBV6-3 and TRBJ2-7; D is possibly TRBD1 (5 bases). Germline V gene lookup returns CDR1 MNHEY and CDR2 SVGEGT. The CDR3 covers 15 residues. Trimming pared 5 bases from V and 0 bases from J, leaving 14 bases between. The CDR3 loop reads CASSDTTETSYEQYF. For the CDR3, the DNA is TGTGCCAGCAGTGACACGACAGAGACCTCCTACGAGCAGTACTTC.

The chain couples TRBV29-1 to TRBJ2-2, with no clear D. V lost 7 bases, J lost 5 bases, and 11 bases lay in between. CDR3 length: 12 residues. From germline, CDR1 is SQVTM and CDR2 ANQGSEA. The DNA for the CDR3 is TGCAGCGCTTCCGGGCGTACCGGGGAGCTGTTTTTT. Its translation is CSASGRTGELFF.

This clonotype was seen many times. DNA for the CDR3: TGTGCCAGTAGTACCCAGGGGGGGGTTAATTCACCCCTCCACTTT. Protein: CASSTQGGVNSPLHF. The chain has TRBV19 and TRBJ1-6; 7 bases map to TRBD1. Trimming took 4 bases from V and 6 from J; bases not matched to a gene: 6. In germline, CDR1 is LNHDA, CDR2 SQIVND (reference sequence). This CDR3 has 15 amino acids.

This clonotype was counted ten times or more. The chain joins TRBV29-1 to TRBJ2-2; D might be TRBD1 (6 bases). Germline V gives CDR1 SQVTM, CDR2 ANQGSEA. The CDR3 is 15 residues long. V was clipped by 0 bases and J by 0 bases, with 8 bases between them. The CDR3 DNA reads TGCAGCGTTGAAGATCGGACAGCGAACACCGGGGAGCTGTTTTTT. It codes for CSVEDRTANTGELFF.

This clonotype was picked up many times. The chain is built from TRBV7-6 and TRBJ2-1; possible D gene TRBD2, 7 bases. CDR1 and CDR2 from the germline V gene are SGHVS and FNYEAQ. Trimming removed 4 bases from V and 7 bases from J, with 26 bases in between. The CDR3 loop spans 18 amino acids. The CDR3 protein is CASSSKVGGRERRNEQFF. The CDR3 region has the DNA TGTGCCAGCAGCTCCAAGGTGGGGGGGCGGGAGAGGAGGAATGAGCAGTTCTTC.

As concerns this clonotype: Being one base from a much bigger clone, this may be a read error. J is TRBJ2-6 and V is TRBV7-9; D is possibly TRBD1 (5 bases). Germline V gene data show CDR1 as SEHNR and CDR2 as FQNEAQ (reference sequence). The CDR3 covers 13 residues. CDR3 coding DNA: TGTGCCAGCAGCTTAACTGGGGCCAACGTCCCGACTTTC. Residues: CASSLTGANVPTF.

About this clonotype: A single base separates this from a much larger clone, so it may be a read error. J is TRBJ1-2 and V is TRBV12-3 or TRBV12-4; D is possibly TRBD1 (5 bases). CDR3 length equals 13 residues. This CDR3 reads CASSLQGPYGYAF. CDR3 coding DNA: TGTGCCAGCAGTTTGCAGGGTCCCTATGGCTACGCCTTC.

This clonotype was counted many times. The chain combines TRBV24-1 with TRBJ2-1; D is perhaps TRBD2 (5 bases). Looked up from germline, CDR1 is KGHDR and CDR2 is SFDVKD. CDR3 length: 16 amino acids. V shed 4 bases and J shed 0 bases, with 12 bases lying between them. The chain's CDR3 is CATSDQTAGSYNEQFF. DNA of the CDR3: TGTGCCACCAGTGACCAGACTGCGGGCTCCTACAATGAGCAGTTCTTC.

This clonotype has a handful of counts. J is TRBJ1-5 and V is TRBV27; 7 bases match TRBD1. This CDR3 is built from 14 residues. From germline, CDR1 is MNHEY and CDR2 SMNVEV (reference sequence). With V trimmed by 3 bases and J by 6 bases, 5 bases remained unmatched. CDR3 protein: CASSLAGGGQPQHF. DNA of the CDR3: TGTGCCAGCAGTTTGGCAGGGGGAGGTCAGCCCCAGCATTTT.

About this clonotype: A much more abundant neighbour one base away suggests this may be a read error. The chain combines TRBV12-3 or TRBV12-4 with TRBJ2-5; 9 nucleotides line up with TRBD2. CDR3 length: 14 amino acids. CDR3 nucleotide sequence: TGTGCCAGCAGTTTCTGGGCTAGCGGGAAGACCCAGCACTTC. It yields the protein CASSFWASGKTQHF.

Details on this clonotype: A read error is possible here, since a much larger clone lies one base away. The chain couples TRBV6-5 to TRBJ2-2; TRBD1 or TRBD2 may be the D gene (5 bases each). The CDR3 is 17 amino acids. Germline V gene lookup returns CDR1 MNHEY and CDR2 SVGAGI. The chain's CDR3 is CASSYSVIPLDTGELLF. CDR3 nucleotide sequence: TGTGCCAGCAGTTACAGTGTTATCCCGCTGGACACCGGGGAGCTGCTTTTT.

The chain joins TRBV6-5 to TRBJ1-5; 7 bases fit TRBD1. V lost 8 bases to trimming and J lost 3 bases; unmatched junction nucleotides: 7. Germline values: CDR1 MNHEY, CDR2 SVGAGI. This CDR3 is built from 14 residues. The CDR3 sequence: CASGTDYNNQPQHF. In DNA form, the CDR3 reads TGTGCCAGCGGGACAGATTATAACAATCAGCCCCAGCATTTT.

Ten or more counts support this clonotype. This chain links TRBV7-9 with TRBJ2-5; D unresolved. Between the trimmed V and J ends, which lost 1 base and 1 base, there was a span of 7 bases. Germline values: CDR1 SEHNR, CDR2 FQNEAQ (reference sequence). CDR3 length: 14 amino acids. The DNA for the CDR3 is TGTGCCAGCAGCTTAGTATGGACCCAAGAGACCCAGTACTTC. Residues: CASSLVWTQETQYF.

This clonotype has ten or more counts. The gene calls are TRBV20-1 and TRBJ2-1; a possible D gene is TRBD2 (5 bases). Germline CDR1 reads DFQATT; CDR2 reads SNEGSKA (reference sequence). V dropped 3 bases and J dropped 11 bases, with 20 bases sitting between them. CDR3 length equals 14 residues. The CDR3 DNA sequence: TGCAGTGCTAGCCCTGGGGTACAATACGGGAAGCAGTTCTTC. Amino acid sequence: CSASPGVQYGKQFF.